One sample yielded the 14 T cell receptor beta chains listed below, sequenced in a study of follicular helper T cells after annual influenza vaccination. Using immunoSEQ multiplex PCR, the repertoire was profiled, and TCRdb retains in-frame clones only, with some absent. Of under 7,000 clones detected, around 83% appear once; the ten largest clones hold 0.77%. Sample time point: 2015-2016 season, pre-vaccination. Sequencing used CXCR5- memory CD4+ T cells sorted from blood, obtained on the day of influenza vaccination. The receptor source for this set is an adult who received the influenza vaccine.

The chain joins TRBV7-8 to TRBJ2-7; TRBD1 matches 8 bases. This CDR3 is built from 17 residues. V dropped 0 bases and J dropped 7; count of bases not matched to a gene: 14. Germline V CDR1 and CDR2: SGHVS, FQNEAQ. The CDR3 here is CASSLAGRGQGLGEQYF. CDR3 coding DNA: TGTGCCAGCAGCTTAGCAGGGCGCGGACAGGGTTTAGGAGAGCAGTACTTC.

The gene calls are TRBV5-4 and TRBJ2-3; 13 bases fit TRBD2. This CDR3 has 15 residues. V was pared by 6 bases and J by 3 bases, with 4 bases of the junction left unmatched. Germline values: CDR1 SGHNT, CDR2 YYREEE (reference sequence). This CDR3 reads CASTLAGGRTDTQYF. The CDR3 coding sequence is TGTGCCAGCACACTAGCGGGGGGGAGAACAGATACGCAGTATTTT.

The chain has TRBV5-1 and TRBJ1-6; possible D gene TRBD1, 5 bases. The CDR3 loop spans 13 amino acids. Germline assignment: CDR1 SGHRS and CDR2 YFSETQ. V lost 5 bases to trimming and J lost 8 bases, with 11 bases between them. The CDR3 loop reads CASRRDSYSPLHF. DNA for the CDR3: TGCGCCAGCAGGCGGGACTCCTATTCACCCCTCCACTTT.

The chain is built from TRBV5-4 and TRBJ1-2; 10 bases are a match to TRBD1. J gave up 8 bases and V 0 bases, and 4 bases lay outside the gene matches. The CDR3 consists of 14 residues. Per the germline V gene, CDR1 is SGHNT and CDR2 is YYREEE (reference sequence). CDR3 amino acids: CASSLGDRGFGYTF. CDR3 DNA: TGTGCCAGCAGCTTGGGGGACAGGGGTTTCGGCTACACCTTC.

The V call is TRBV6-5, the J call TRBJ2-7, with D possibly matching TRBD2 (5 bases). Trimming cost V 6 bases and J 5 bases, with 11 bases left between them. The CDR3 loop spans 12 amino acids. Germline CDR1 is MNHEY and CDR2 is SVGAGI. The CDR3 DNA reads TGTGCCAGCAGATCCTCGGGGAACGAGCAGTACTTC. Translation: CASRSSGNEQYF.

The chain uses TRBV11-2 and TRBJ2-7; D might be TRBD1 or TRBD2, each matching 6 bases. Germline V gene lookup returns CDR1 SGHAT and CDR2 FQNNGV. Trimming cost V 1 base and J 3 bases, with 16 bases left between them. This CDR3 region has 16 residues. This chain's CDR3 is CASSLGGAGIIYEQYF. As DNA, the CDR3 is TGTGCCAGCAGCTTAGGGGGGGCAGGGATTATCTACGAGCAGTACTTC.

This clone has a single count. V usage is TRBV4-2 and J usage is TRBJ2-2; the match to TRBD1 covers 9 bases. V gave up 3 bases and J gave up 2 bases; unmatched junction bases: 10. The CDR3 is 18 amino acids. CDR1 and CDR2 (germline): LGHNA, YNFKEQ. This CDR3 reads CASSQEYGQGRNTGELFF. The CDR3 bases are TGTGCCAGCAGCCAGGAGTACGGACAGGGGCGAAACACCGGGGAGCTGTTTTTT.

The sample holds one count of this clone. The chain couples TRBV7-2 to TRBJ2-3, with 8 bases matching TRBD1. The CDR3 is 15 residues long. Germline-derived CDR1 and CDR2 are SGHTA and FQGNSA. The V gene end was trimmed by 2 bases and the J gene end by 0 bases; junction bases not matched to a gene: 1. CDR3 sequence: CASSLRTGSTDTQYF. As DNA, the CDR3 is TGTGCCAGCAGCTTACGGACAGGGAGCACAGATACGCAGTATTTT. The full variable domain, rest sourced from reference TRBV7-2 and TRBJ2-3, is GAGVSQSPSNKVTEKGKDVELRCDPISGHTALYWYRQSLGQGLEFLIYFQGNSAPDKSGLPSDRFSAERTGGSVSTLTIQRTQQEDSAVYLCASSLRTGSTDTQYFGPGTRLTVL.

This clone came up once. J is TRBJ2-2 and V is TRBV7-2, with D hard to call. Trimming pared 4 bases from V and 5 bases from J, leaving 5 bases between. Germline V lookup: CDR1 SGHTA, CDR2 FQGNSA. The CDR3 contains 12 residues. CDR3: CASSSRTGELFF. The CDR3 region has the DNA TGTGCCAGCAGCTCTCGAACCGGGGAGCTGTTTTTT.

This chain uses TRBV18 with TRBJ2-3; no clear D gene. The CDR3 covers 13 residues. Germline V gene data show CDR1 as KGHSH and CDR2 as LQKENI. Trimming removed 2 bases at V and 2 bases at J, with 5 bases between. CDR3 amino acids: CASSPGFTDTQYF. The CDR3 DNA is TGTGCCAGCTCACCAGGTTTCACAGATACGCAGTATTTT.

This chain connects TRBV5-4 to TRBJ2-1; 8 nucleotides line up with TRBD2. V was pared by 6 bases and J by 4 bases, with 6 bases of the junction left unmatched. The CDR3 contains 14 residues. Germline values: CDR1 SGHNT, CDR2 YYREEE (reference sequence). This chain's CDR3 is CASTTGGPYNEQFF. The CDR3 coding sequence is TGTGCCAGCACCACGGGGGGGCCTTACAATGAGCAGTTCTTC.

The genes are TRBV7-2 and TRBJ1-3; the D gene is possibly TRBD1 (6 bases). The CDR3 totals 15 residues. V lost 1 base and J 0 bases, leaving 7 bases between the germline ends. Germline loops: CDR1 SGHTA, CDR2 FQGNSA. The CDR3: CASSLGQVSGNTIYF. The DNA of the CDR3 is TGTGCCAGCAGCTTAGGACAGGTCTCTGGAAACACCATATATTTT.

Worth noting for this clone: The junction shows a germline mismatch at one end, possibly a read error. This chain joins TRBV7-7 and TRBJ2-3; no reliable D call. Germline-derived CDR1 and CDR2 are SSHAT and FNYEAQ (reference sequence). This CDR3 is 13 amino acids long. CDR3 sequence: CASSASGTDTQYF. The CDR3, as DNA: TGTGCTAGCAGCGCTTCGGGCACAGATACGCAGTATTTT.

The V gene is TRBV28, the J gene TRBJ2-1; D perhaps matches TRBD1 (6 bases). CDR1 MDHEN and CDR2 SYDVKM come from the germline V gene. This CDR3 has 15 residues. Deletions cut 5 bases from V and 7 bases from J, with 18 bases between. The CDR3 region is CASSTDSGSWNEQFF. Written as DNA, the CDR3 is TGTGCCAGCAGTACGGACAGTGGGTCTTGGAATGAGCAGTTCTTC.